These T cell receptor beta chains were read from a single sample in a study of T cell responses to AZD1222 COVID-19 vaccine. TCRdb keeps only in-frame clones here, not all; method: immunoSEQ multiplex PCR. The sample records approximately 140,000 clones, approximately 89% being singletons. The source material was peripheral blood, sampled on day 0 of AZD1222 vaccination. The origin of the receptors is an adult in good health. The CDR3 runs from the conserved cysteine through the conserved F or W. Fields, in order: D gene, clone size, V gene, J gene, CDR3 protein, CDR3 DNA. D genes are given only for firm matches. For some rows the clone size is stated as once, few or many, or as a class when expanded; others skip it.

-	-	TRBV5-4	TRBJ2-1	CASSLEWGVQLFF	TGTGCCAGCAGCTTGGAGTGGGGAGTGCAATTGTTCTTC
TRBD1	-	TRBV18	TRBJ2-5	CASGDRVQETQYF	TGTGCCAGCGGGGACAGGGTCCAAGAGACCCAGTACTTC
-	-	TRBV7-9	TRBJ2-7	CASSLAGQSYEQYF	TGTGCCAGCAGCTTAGCGGGCCAATCCTACGAGCAGTACTTC
-	-	TRBV7-6	TRBJ1-2	CASSPVAGAYGYTF	TGTGCCAGCAGCCCTGTGGCGGGGGCCTATGGCTACACCTTC
TRBD1	once	TRBV7-2	TRBJ1-2	CASSDRDRGYGYTF	TGTGCCAGCAGCGACCGGGACAGGGGCTATGGCTACACCTTC
TRBD1	-	TRBV28	TRBJ1-4	CASSLPGQGTSNEKLFF	TGTGCCAGCAGCCTACCGGGACAGGGCACCTCTAATGAAAAACTGTTTTTT
-	-	TRBV7-5	TRBJ1-1	CVRRSRVPMNTEAFF	TGTGTCAGAAGGTCCAGGGTACCCATGAACACTGAAGCTTTCTTT
-	-	TRBV19	TRBJ2-7	CASSMAGRPTYEQYF	TGTGCCAGTAGTATGGCAGGGAGGCCTACCTACGAGCAGTACTTC
-	-	TRBV23-1	TRBJ1-2	CASVGRELTGYTF	TGCGCCAGCGTCGGGAGGGAGCTTACTGGCTACACCTTC
TRBD2	once	TRBV7-3	TRBJ2-1	CASSLGLAGINEQFF	TGTGCCAGCAGCTTAGGTCTAGCGGGTATCAATGAGCAGTTCTTC
TRBD1	-	TRBV13	TRBJ1-5	CAKVRDRVPHSNQPQHF	TGTGCCAAAGTCCGGGACAGGGTCCCCCATAGCAATCAGCCCCAGCATTTT
-	-	TRBV6-1	TRBJ1-2	CASSEVRWVTADGYTF	TGTGCCAGCAGTGAAGTCCGATGGGTTACAGCCGATGGCTACACCTTC
TRBD2	few	TRBV5-1	TRBJ2-3	CASSLLSGGLADTQYF	TGCGCCAGCAGCCTGCTTTCGGGGGGTCTCGCAGATACGCAGTATTTT
-	-	TRBV27	TRBJ2-5	CASSLSALGETQYF	TGTGCCAGCAGTTTATCCGCGTTGGGGGAGACCCAGTACTTC
-	-	TRBV28	TRBJ1-2	CASSFRGAGYGYTF	TGTGCCAGCAGTTTTAGGGGCGCTGGCTATGGCTACACCTTC
TRBD2	-	TRBV2	TRBJ2-1	CASSTRGGHRNEQFF	TGTGCCAGCAGTACCCGGGGGGGCCATAGGAATGAGCAGTTCTTC
-	-	TRBV5-1	TRBJ1-2	CASSLRPAHGYTF	TGCGCCAGCAGCTTGAGGCCAGCCCATGGCTACACCTTC
-	-	TRBV15	TRBJ2-7	CATSREAGVSYEQYF	TGTGCCACCAGCAGAGAGGCGGGCGTCTCCTACGAGCAGTACTTC
-	once	TRBV11-2	TRBJ1-2	CASSLRSGFYQGYTF	TGTGCCAGCAGCTTAAGATCAGGGTTCTATCAAGGCTACACCTTC
-	-	TRBV9	TRBJ1-6	CASSVTGGNSPLHF	TGTGCCAGCAGCGTAACCGGGGGCAATTCACCCCTCCACTTT
TRBD1	-	TRBV30	TRBJ1-2	CAWSVVSGGPYTF	TGTGCCTGGAGTGTAGTTTCAGGGGGACCCTACACCTTC
TRBD1	-	TRBV19	TRBJ1-5	CASSLGQGAPIHF	TGTGCCAGTAGTCTCGGACAGGGAGCGCCTATACATTTT
-	-	TRBV4-1	TRBJ2-7	CASSQGALRTNYEQYF	TGCGCCAGCAGCCAAGGGGCCCTACGAACGAACTACGAGCAGTACTTC
TRBD1	-	TRBV6-5	TRBJ1-5	CASSPTGVSNQPQHF	TGTGCCAGCAGCCCGACAGGGGTGAGCAATCAGCCCCAGCATTTT
-	once	TRBV10-2	TRBJ1-2	CASSITAIYGYTF	TGCGCCAGCAGTATAACAGCTATCTATGGCTACACCTTC
TRBD1	few	TRBV29-1	TRBJ1-1	CSGQGTNTEAFF	TGCAGCGGACAGGGCACCAACACTGAAGCTTTCTTT
TRBD2	-	TRBV27	TRBJ2-7	CASSLLAGGLYYEQYF	TGTGCCAGCAGTTTACTCGCGGGGGGCCTCTACTACGAGCAGTACTTC
-	-	TRBV28	TRBJ2-7	CASSRLAHYEQYF	TGTGCCAGCAGCCGCTTAGCGCACTACGAGCAGTACTTC
-	-	TRBV20-1	TRBJ2-5	CSAIPRRAQYF	TGCAGTGCTATCCCTCGAAGGGCCCAGTACTTC
TRBD1	-	TRBV19	TRBJ1-3	CASSMVGTGAFFGNTIYF	TGTGCCAGTAGTATGGTGGGGACAGGGGCTTTTTTTGGAAACACCATATATTTT
TRBD1	-	TRBV5-4	TRBJ1-1	CASSSGTGEHSRSAFF	TGTGCCAGCAGCTCTGGGACAGGGGAACACTCACGTAGTGCTTTCTTT
-	-	TRBV10-3	TRBJ2-7	CASGQNTDEQYF	TGTGCCTCCGGACAGAATACGGACGAGCAGTACTTC
-	-	TRBV7-3	TRBJ1-6	CASSLWLDSPLHF	TGTGCCAGCAGCTTATGGTTGGATTCACCCCTCCACTTT